Given below is one TCR beta chain in context. The CDR3 consists of 14 residues. The germline V gene encodes CDR1 KGHDR and CDR2 SFDVKD. Trimming took 2 bases from V and 7 from J, leaving 11 bases between them. The entry originates in a study of CD8+CD57+ T cells in acquired aplastic anemia. The study profiled TCR beta VDJ and CDR3 using genomic DNA as template. TCRdb re-called the reads with MiXCR, one entry per CDR3 protein. Of some 280,000 distinct CDR3 sequences in the sample, approximately 55% are singletons; the top ten hold less than 9.5%. The sequence derives from a human donor with severe aplastic anemia or a healthy control (not recorded which). This rearrangement joins TRBV24-1 to TRBJ2-1; the D gene is possibly TRBD1 (7 bases). Sequencing was carried out using sorted CD4+, CD8+, or CD8+CD57+ T cells (not recorded which) from PBMCs. The CDR3 sequence: CATSDWTGGNEQFF. The CDR3 DNA reads as TGTGCCACCAGTGATTGGACAGGAGGGAATGAGCAGTTCTTC.